These 31 T cell receptor beta chains originate from one sample sequenced in a study of T cell repertoires in cytomegalovirus infection. What these receptors recognize is not known. TCRdb re-derived calls from the reads in MiXCR, one entry per CDR3 protein. The sample contains 150,000 or so distinct CDR3 sequences, 30% to 40% of which appear only once. Sequencing used CD8+ T cells from cultured PBMCs, obtained from culture after CMV antigen stimulation. The origin of the receptors is a human donor in good health (CMV status not recorded). Some clones in this sample may be carry-over from other donors' samples.

This clonotype was picked up a small number of times. The rearrangement joins TRBV6-6 to TRBJ2-5; D is ambiguous. CDR3 length: 14 amino acids. Trimming left V 4 bases short and J 1 base short, with 10 bases between. Germline lookup yields CDR1 MNHNY and CDR2 SVGAGI (reference sequence). The CDR3 region has the DNA TGTGCCAGCAGTTCCTCGGCGCTCCAAGAGACCCAGTACTTC. Its protein product is CASSSSALQETQYF.

In this sample, this clonotype turned up a few times. V usage is TRBV12-3 or TRBV12-4 and J usage is TRBJ1-1, with D tentatively TRBD1 (6 bases). V gave up 1 base and J gave up 7 bases, with 10 bases separating them. This CDR3 has 13 amino acids. The CDR3 sequence is CASSLVYRVEAFF. Here the CDR3 DNA reads TGTGCCAGCAGTTTAGTATACAGGGTTGAAGCTTTCTTT.

The chain joins TRBV7-7 to TRBJ2-1; possible D gene TRBD1, 5 bases. The V gene's germline CDR1 is SSHAT and CDR2 FNYEAQ (reference sequence). V lost 4 bases, J lost 6 bases, and 10 bases lay in between. The CDR3 totals 13 residues. DNA of the CDR3: TGTGCCAGCAGCTACTCGCAGGGCAATGAGCAGTTCTTC. It yields the protein CASSYSQGNEQFF.

The V gene is TRBV5-4, the J gene TRBJ1-1, with 10 positions matching TRBD1. Germline V CDR1 and CDR2: SGHNT, YYREEE (reference sequence). CDR3 size: 14 residues. V lost 3 bases, J lost 7 bases, and 6 bases stayed unmatched. The CDR3 coding sequence is TGTGCCAGCAGCTCCCGGGACAGGGGAGTTGAAGCTTTCTTT. Translation gives CASSSRDRGVEAFF.

V gene TRBV12-3 or TRBV12-4 combines with J gene TRBJ1-2, with TRBD1 as a possible D gene (5 bases). With 4 bases removed from V and 4 bases from J, the gap between germline ends came to 10 bases. The CDR3 contains 13 residues. The CDR3 region has the DNA TGTGCCAGCAGTTCACGACAGTTCTATGGCTACACCTTC. It translates to CASSSRQFYGYTF.

This sequence joins TRBV7-8 and TRBJ2-5; D not certain. The CDR3 has 15 amino acids. CDR1 is SGHVS and CDR2 is FQNEAQ in the germline V gene. The V end lost 4 bases, the J end lost 4 bases, and 16 bases lay between the germline ends. CDR3 sequence reads: CASSSLLGGSETQYF. In DNA, the CDR3 is TGTGCCAGCAGCTCCCTCCTTGGCGGTTCAGAGACCCAGTACTTC.

This chain uses TRBV20-1 with TRBJ2-1; 16 bases are a match to TRBD2. Trimming at V came to 1 base and at J to 9 bases, leaving 18 bases not matched to a gene. The germline V gene has CDR1 DFQATT and CDR2 SNEGSKA (reference sequence). The CDR3 has 20 amino acids. CDR3 residues: CSARGLTGTSGGGVAGEQFF. The DNA for the CDR3 is TGCAGTGCTAGAGGACTTACCGGGACTAGCGGGGGGGGGGTGGCGGGTGAGCAGTTCTTC.

V gene TRBV19 combines with J gene TRBJ2-1, with D hard to call. CDR3 length: 13 residues. Deletions cut 2 bases from V and 5 bases from J, with 7 bases between. Germline loops: CDR1 LNHDA, CDR2 SQIVND (reference sequence). The CDR3: CASSITANNEQFF. The DNA for the CDR3 is TGTGCCAGTAGTATAACCGCCAACAATGAGCAGTTCTTC.

This chain joins TRBV4-2 and TRBJ1-2, with D unclear. CDR1 LGHNA and CDR2 YNFKEQ come from the germline V gene. This CDR3 is built from 18 residues. Trimming took off 0 bases at V and 0 bases at J, with 17 bases between the two ends. CDR3 sequence (DNA): TGTGCCAGCAGCCAAGATCAGGAGGGTTTCAGAGCTAACTATGGCTACACCTTC. This translates into CASSQDQEGFRANYGYTF.

The chain uses TRBV7-9 and TRBJ1-1; weak D call: TRBD1 (6 bases). The length of the CDR3 is 15 residues. Germline V gene lookup returns CDR1 SEHNR and CDR2 FQNEAQ (reference sequence). Trimming cost V 1 base and J 8 bases, with 17 bases left between them. CDR3 sequence reads: CASSLVEPGGGEAFF. The CDR3 region has the DNA TGTGCCAGCAGCTTAGTCGAACCGGGGGGGGGCGAAGCTTTCTTT.

In this sample, this clonotype turned up many times. The chain couples TRBV7-6 to TRBJ1-2; D unresolved. The CDR3 is 13 amino acids. Germline V gene data show CDR1 as SGHVS and CDR2 as FNYEAQ. The V end was cut by 1 base, the J end by 2 bases, with 5 bases between. The CDR3: CASSLGENYGYTF. Here the CDR3 DNA reads TGTGCCAGCAGCTTAGGAGAAAACTATGGCTACACCTTC.

This clonotype was seen once. J is TRBJ2-3 and V is TRBV7-6; D is possibly TRBD1 (6 bases). CDR3 length: 16 amino acids. V gave up 5 bases and J gave up 2 bases, with 17 bases separating them. Germline V gene lookup returns CDR1 SGHVS and CDR2 FNYEAQ. Here the CDR3 DNA reads TGTGCCAGCAGCATACGACAGGACGGCGCCACAGATACGCAGTATTTT. Residues: CASSIRQDGATDTQYF. The entire variable domain, with the rest obtained from reference TRBV7-6 and TRBJ2-3, is as follows: GAGVSQSPRYKVTKRGQDVALRCDPISGHVSLYWYRQALGQGPEFLTYFNYEAQQDKSGLPNDRFSAERPEGSISTLTIQRTEQRDSAMYRCASSIRQDGATDTQYFGPGTRLTVL.

The gene calls are TRBV28 and TRBJ2-1; no definite D call. Per germline, CDR1 MDHEN and CDR2 SYDVKM. The V end lost 6 bases, the J end lost 8 bases, and 11 bases lay between the germline ends. The CDR3 length is 12 residues. The DNA of the CDR3 is TGTGCCAGCAGATCGGTTGGCGATGAGCAGTTCTTC. It encodes CASRSVGDEQFF.

The V call is TRBV27, the J call TRBJ2-7, with D perhaps TRBD2 (6 bases). The germline gives CDR1 MNHEY, CDR2 SMNVEV (reference sequence). Trimming removed 9 bases from V and 3 bases from J, with 12 bases in between. This CDR3 is 12 amino acids long. The CDR3 DNA reads as TGTGCCAGTTCGGAGGGCGGCTACGAGCAGTACTTC. Residues: CASSEGGYEQYF.

V and J are TRBV28 and TRBJ2-3; the D gene is possibly TRBD1 (6 bases). The CDR3 length is 15 residues. V lost 1 base and J 5 bases, leaving 13 bases between the germline ends. CDR1 and CDR2 (germline): MDHEN, SYDVKM. CDR3: CASSLFVRGKDTQYF. The CDR3 bases are TGTGCCAGCAGTTTATTTGTCAGGGGTAAAGATACGCAGTATTTT.

On this clonotype itself: With a much larger clone just one base away, this may be a read error. V and J are TRBV7-8 and TRBJ1-5, with a weak D call TRBD1 (5 bases). The length of the CDR3 is 16 residues. Looked up from germline, CDR1 is SGHVS and CDR2 is FQNEAQ. CDR3 sequence: CASSLEFRQLNQRQHF. The CDR3 nucleotides are TGTGCCAGCAGCTTAGAATTCCGACAGTTGAATCAGCGCCAGCATTTT.

This clonotype occurred many times. The chain uses TRBV12-3 or TRBV12-4 and TRBJ1-1; tentatively, D is TRBD1 (5 bases). The V end lost 1 base, the J end lost 5 bases, and 8 bases lay between the germline ends. This CDR3 comprises 13 residues. CDR3 region: CASSLGAGTEAFF. For the CDR3, the DNA is TGTGCCAGCAGTTTAGGCGCAGGGACTGAAGCTTTCTTT.

This clonotype came up a few times. CDR3 amino acids: CASSLGTGGLSSYEQYF. In DNA form, the CDR3 reads TGTGCCAGCAGCTTAGGGACAGGCGGTTTGAGCTCCTACGAGCAGTACTTC. The chain recombines TRBV7-6 with TRBJ2-7; 7 nucleotides line up with TRBD1. From germline, CDR1 is SGHVS and CDR2 FNYEAQ. The CDR3 runs to 17 residues. Trimming at V came to 1 base and at J to 0 bases, leaving 9 bases not matched to a gene.

This clonotype was counted only a few times. V gene TRBV5-1 combines with J gene TRBJ2-5; D not resolved. The V end lost 5 bases, the J end lost 3 bases, and 14 bases lay between the germline ends. The germline V gene has CDR1 SGHRS and CDR2 YFSETQ. The CDR3 has 14 amino acids. CDR3 in DNA: TGCGCCAGCAGTCCCGGGCCGATGGAAGAGACCCAGTACTTC. The encoded protein is CASSPGPMEETQYF.

Only one count was recorded for this clonotype. The chain has TRBV7-4 and TRBJ1-2; unclear D gene. V lost 2 bases to trimming and J lost 8 bases, with 15 bases between them. Germline lookup yields CDR1 SGHVT and CDR2 SQSDAQ. The CDR3 is 14 residues long. The CDR3 spells CASSLIEGVEGYTF. The CDR3 DNA is TGTGCCAGCAGCTTAATTGAGGGCGTAGAAGGCTACACCTTC.

This clonotype was recorded once. The rearrangement uses TRBV11-2 and TRBJ2-7, with 10 bases that match TRBD2. The ends lost 5 bases at V and 3 bases at J; junction bases unmatched: 4. The CDR3 loop spans 14 amino acids. The germline V gene encodes CDR1 SGHAT and CDR2 FQNNGV. The CDR3 DNA follows: TGTGCCAGCAGCCGGACTAGCGGATTCTACGAGCAGTACTTC. This encodes CASSRTSGFYEQYF.

This chain uses TRBV24-1 with TRBJ2-2, with D perhaps given as TRBD1 or TRBD2 (5 bases each). Between the trimmed V and J ends, which lost 0 bases and 5 bases, there was a span of 12 bases. Germline CDR1 reads KGHDR; CDR2 reads SFDVKD. The CDR3 spans 16 residues. In DNA, the CDR3 is TGTGCCACCAGTGATTTGGAGGGGTTGGGAACCGGGGAGCTGTTTTTT. Encoded protein: CATSDLEGLGTGELFF.

This clonotype was recorded a few times. V gene TRBV29-1 combines with J gene TRBJ2-1; D is unresolved. Germline CDR1 reads SQVTM; CDR2 reads ANQGSEA. The CDR3 spans 15 residues. V was cut by 3 bases and J by 4 bases, with 16 bases left in between. CDR3 nucleotide sequence: TGCAGCGTTGATGAAGCCCTATCGTGGTACAATGAGCAGTTCTTC. This gives the protein CSVDEALSWYNEQFF.

The CDR3 here is CSVPTGPWPEAFF. CDR3 DNA sequence: TGCAGCGTCCCGACGGGACCGTGGCCTGAAGCTTTCTTT. This sequence joins TRBV29-1 and TRBJ1-1; tentative D call: TRBD1 (5 bases). Germline V gene lookup returns CDR1 SQVTM and CDR2 ANQGSEA. V lost 6 bases to trimming and J lost 6 bases, with 17 bases between them. The CDR3 is made up of 13 amino acids. The complete variable domain, with remaining parts taken from reference TRBV29-1 and TRBJ1-1, reads SAVISQKPSRDICQRGTSLTIQCQVDSQVTMMFWYRQQPGQSLTLIATANQGSEATYESGFVIDKFPISRPNLTFSTLTVSNMSPEDSSIYLCSVPTGPWPEAFFGQGTRLTVV.

This clonotype was seen at least ten times. The genes are TRBV7-3 and TRBJ2-7; 8 nucleotides agree with TRBD2. Trimming cost V 5 bases and J 5 bases; bases outside gene matches: 8. The CDR3 length is 14 residues. The germline gives CDR1 SGHTA, CDR2 FQGTGA. CDR3 sequence reads: CASSPSGGGNEQYF. The CDR3 DNA sequence: TGTGCCAGCAGCCCGTCGGGGGGGGGCAACGAGCAGTACTTC.

This clonotype has a handful of counts. The rearrangement joins TRBV27 to TRBJ2-5, with a tentative D call TRBD2 (5 bases). The CDR3 loop spans 13 amino acids. V was shortened by 6 bases and J by 5 bases, with 13 bases between the two germline ends. The V gene's germline CDR1 is MNHEY and CDR2 SMNVEV (reference sequence). The CDR3 sequence is CASSRTYGETQYF. In nucleotides, the CDR3 is TGTGCCAGCAGCCGGACTTACGGGGAGACCCAGTACTTC.

This clonotype was seen many times. The V and J genes are TRBV19 and TRBJ2-1; D unresolved. There are 14 residues in the CDR3. Germline CDR1 and CDR2: LNHDA and SQIVND (reference sequence). V lost 5 bases to trimming and J lost 2 bases, with 10 bases between them. The CDR3 spells CASSHPGTYNEQFF. In DNA, the CDR3 is TGTGCCAGTAGTCATCCGGGCACCTACAATGAGCAGTTCTTC.

V is TRBV12-3 or TRBV12-4 and J is TRBJ2-1; D not resolved. Trimming took off 3 bases at V and 5 bases at J, with 2 bases between the two ends. The CDR3 extends over 11 amino acids. The CDR3 loop is CASSFHNEQFF. CDR3 nucleotides: TGTGCCAGCAGTTTCCACAATGAGCAGTTCTTC.

The genes are TRBV27 and TRBJ1-5; no firm D call. The germline V gene has CDR1 MNHEY and CDR2 SMNVEV (reference sequence). Trimming left V 3 bases short and J 2 bases short, with 5 bases between. The CDR3 covers 13 residues. The CDR3 sequence: CASSFTGNQPQHF. CDR3 nucleotides: TGTGCCAGCAGTTTTACAGGCAATCAGCCCCAGCATTTT.

This clonotype appeared many times. The rearrangement links TRBV9 to TRBJ2-1; maybe TRBD1 (6 bases). The ends were cut back, 4 bases at V and 9 bases at J, with 11 bases in the middle. Per the germline V gene, CDR1 is SGDLS and CDR2 is YYNGEE. The CDR3 length is 12 residues. CDR3 protein: CASSLQGAEQFF. The CDR3 DNA sequence: TGTGCCAGCAGCTTACAGGGAGCTGAGCAGTTCTTC.

This clonotype was seen many times. The chain couples TRBV7-9 to TRBJ2-1; a weak D match, TRBD1 (6 bases). Trimming took off 5 bases at V and 1 base at J, with 24 bases between the two ends. From germline, CDR1 is SEHNR and CDR2 FQNEAQ (reference sequence). The CDR3 is made up of 19 amino acids. For the CDR3, the DNA is TGTGCCAGCAGCCGAGACAGGTCGAAACTTCTCGCGTCCTACAATGAGCAGTTCTTC. It yields the protein CASSRDRSKLLASYNEQFF.